One sample yielded the 5 T cell receptor beta chains listed below, sequenced in a study of blood T cells in healthy people across ages. The second PCR ran roughly 6 to 12 cycles with a sample-barcoded 5' primer and J-beta primers. TCRdb fed the 5' RACE reads into MiXCR, producing one record per CDR3 protein. The repertoire holds 850,000 to 950,000 distinct CDR3 sequences, with roughly 26% as singletons. The sequenced sample was blood. Every receptor here comes from a woman aged 80 or over in good health.

The sample holds many counts of this clonotype. The DNA of the CDR3 is TGTGCCAGTTACCGACAGGGACAAGAGACCCAGTACTTC. Amino acid sequence: CASYRQGQETQYF. The chain employs TRBV6-5 and TRBJ2-5; the match to TRBD1 covers 7 bases. Unmatched junction bases numbered 6, after V lost 9 bases and J lost 2 bases. This CDR3 has 13 amino acids. Germline V gene sequence: CDR1 MNHEY, CDR2 SVGAGI.

This chain joins TRBV7-2 and TRBJ1-5, with D possibly TRBD1 on 5 matching bases. Germline V gene sequence: CDR1 SGHTA, CDR2 FQGNSA. The V gene lost 7 bases and the J gene lost 4 bases, with 11 bases spanning the gap. The CDR3 loop spans 13 amino acids. The CDR3 protein is CASTGTPNQPQHF. For the CDR3, the DNA is TGTGCCAGCACTGGGACCCCGAATCAGCCCCAGCATTTT.

As for this clonotype: A clone one base away is much larger, so this may be a read error. The rearrangement joins TRBV20-1 to TRBJ2-1, with D maybe TRBD1 (6 bases). CDR1 DFQATT and CDR2 SNEGSKA come from the germline V gene (reference sequence). The CDR3 totals 16 residues. In DNA form, the CDR3 reads TGCAGTGCTAGAGATTCCACAGGGAGCCCCTACAATGGGCAGTTCTTC. Translation gives CSARDSTGSPYNGQFF.

This clonotype was recorded a few times. V is TRBV13 and J is TRBJ1-1, with D perhaps matching TRBD1 (5 bases). Trimming removed 4 bases from V and 1 base from J, with 13 bases in between. Germline assignment: CDR1 PRHDT and CDR2 FYEKMQ (reference sequence). This CDR3 spans 15 amino acids. CDR3 coding DNA: TGTGCCAGCAGCTCTCTCGGGACGGCGAACACTGAAGCTTTCTTT. Residues: CASSSLGTANTEAFF. Together with reference TRBV13 and TRBJ1-1, the CDR3 gives the full variable domain: AAGVIQSPRHLIKEKRETATLKCYPIPRHDTVYWYQQGPGQDPQFLISFYEKMQSDKGSIPDRFSAQQFSDYHSELNMSSLELGDSALYFCASSSLGTANTEAFFGQGTRLTVV.

This clonotype was counted many times. This chain links TRBV7-2 with TRBJ2-5; D unresolved. Germline CDR1 is SGHTA and CDR2 is FQGNSA. The CDR3 covers 15 residues. With 0 bases removed from V and 2 bases from J, the gap between germline ends came to 10 bases. CDR3 DNA sequence: TGTGCCAGCAGCTTAGCGTTGGGCAGGCAAGAGACCCAGTACTTC. It translates to CASSLALGRQETQYF.